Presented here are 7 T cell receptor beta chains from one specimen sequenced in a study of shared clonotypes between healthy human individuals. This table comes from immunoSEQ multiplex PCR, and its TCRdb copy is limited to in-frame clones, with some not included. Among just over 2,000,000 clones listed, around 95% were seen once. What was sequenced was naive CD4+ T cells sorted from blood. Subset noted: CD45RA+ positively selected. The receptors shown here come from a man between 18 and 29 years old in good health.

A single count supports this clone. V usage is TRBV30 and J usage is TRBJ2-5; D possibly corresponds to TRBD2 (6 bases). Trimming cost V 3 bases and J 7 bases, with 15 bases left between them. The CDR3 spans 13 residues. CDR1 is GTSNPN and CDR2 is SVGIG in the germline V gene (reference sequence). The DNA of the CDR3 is TGTGCCTGGAGCGCGAGTGGGGGAGGGACCCAGTACTTC. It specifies CAWSASGGGTQYF.

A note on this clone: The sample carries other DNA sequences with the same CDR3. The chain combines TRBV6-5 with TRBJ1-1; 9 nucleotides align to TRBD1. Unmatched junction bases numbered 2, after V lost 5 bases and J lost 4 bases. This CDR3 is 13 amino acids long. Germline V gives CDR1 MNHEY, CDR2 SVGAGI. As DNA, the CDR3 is TGTGCCAGCAGTCGGGACAGGGTCACTGAAGCTTTCTTT. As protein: CASSRDRVTEAFF.

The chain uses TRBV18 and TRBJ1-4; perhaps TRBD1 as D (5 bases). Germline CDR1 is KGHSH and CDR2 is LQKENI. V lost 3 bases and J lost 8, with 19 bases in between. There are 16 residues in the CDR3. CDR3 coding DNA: TGTGCCAGCTCACCTAGATTCGACAGCCCTCCAGAAAAACTGTTTTTT. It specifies CASSPRFDSPPEKLFF.

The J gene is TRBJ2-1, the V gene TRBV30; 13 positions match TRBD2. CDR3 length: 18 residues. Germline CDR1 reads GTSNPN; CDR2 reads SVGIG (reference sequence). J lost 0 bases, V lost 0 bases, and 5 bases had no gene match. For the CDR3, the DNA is TGTGCCTGGAGTGTAAGCAGGACTAGCGGGAGCTCCTACAATGAGCAGTTCTTC. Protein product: CAWSVSRTSGSSYNEQFF.

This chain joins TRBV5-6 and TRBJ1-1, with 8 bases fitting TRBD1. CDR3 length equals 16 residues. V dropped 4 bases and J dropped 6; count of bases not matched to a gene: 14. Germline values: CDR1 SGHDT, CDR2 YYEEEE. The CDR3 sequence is CASSPDRGRFLAEAFF. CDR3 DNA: TGTGCCAGCAGCCCCGACAGGGGCCGTTTTTTGGCTGAAGCTTTCTTT. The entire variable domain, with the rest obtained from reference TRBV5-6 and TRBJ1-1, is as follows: DAGVTQSPTHLIKTRGQQVTLRCSPKSGHDTVSWYQQALGQGPQFIFQYYEEEERQRGNFPDRFSGHQFPNYSSELNVNALLLGDSALYLCASSPDRGRFLAEAFFGQGTRLTVV.

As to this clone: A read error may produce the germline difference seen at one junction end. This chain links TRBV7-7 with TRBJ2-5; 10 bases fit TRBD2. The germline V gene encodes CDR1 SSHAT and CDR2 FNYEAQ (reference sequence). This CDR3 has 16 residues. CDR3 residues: CASSLVGAGGPETQYF. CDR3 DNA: TGTGCTAGCAGCTTAGTGGGAGCGGGGGGGCCAGAGACCCAGTACTTC. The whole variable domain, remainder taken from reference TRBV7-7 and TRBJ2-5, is GAGVSQSPRYKVTKRGQDVTLRCDPISSHATLYWYQQALGQGPEFLTYFNYEAQPDKSGLPSDRFSAERPEGSISTLTIQRTEQRDSAMYRCASSLVGAGGPETQYFGPGTRLLVL.

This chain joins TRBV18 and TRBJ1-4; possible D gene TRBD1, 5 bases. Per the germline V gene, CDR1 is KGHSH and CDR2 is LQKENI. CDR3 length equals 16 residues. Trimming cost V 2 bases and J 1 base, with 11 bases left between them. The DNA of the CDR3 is TGTGCCAGCTCACCAGGCAGGGCTATAACTAATGAAAAACTGTTTTTT. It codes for CASSPGRAITNEKLFF.